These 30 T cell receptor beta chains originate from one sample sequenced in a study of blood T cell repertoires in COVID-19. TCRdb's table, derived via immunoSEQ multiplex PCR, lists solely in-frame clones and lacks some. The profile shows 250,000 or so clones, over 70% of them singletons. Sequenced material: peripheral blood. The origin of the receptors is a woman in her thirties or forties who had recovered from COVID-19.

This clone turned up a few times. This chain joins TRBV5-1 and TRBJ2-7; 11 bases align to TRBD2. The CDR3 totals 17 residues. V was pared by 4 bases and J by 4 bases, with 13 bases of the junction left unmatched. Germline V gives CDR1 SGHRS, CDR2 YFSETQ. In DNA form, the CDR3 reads TGCGCCAGCAGCACGTCGTGGACTAGCGGGCCTACTTACGAGCAGTACTTC. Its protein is CASSTSWTSGPTYEQYF.

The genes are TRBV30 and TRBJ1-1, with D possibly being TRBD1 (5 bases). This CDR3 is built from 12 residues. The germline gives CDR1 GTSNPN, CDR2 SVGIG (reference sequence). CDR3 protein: CVLKGDPTEAFF. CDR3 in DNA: TGTGTTCTAAAAGGGGATCCGACTGAAGCTTTCTTT.

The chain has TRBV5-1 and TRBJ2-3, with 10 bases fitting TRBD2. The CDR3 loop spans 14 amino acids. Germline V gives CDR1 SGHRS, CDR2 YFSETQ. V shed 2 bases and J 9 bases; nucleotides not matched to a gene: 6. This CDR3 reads CASSLLAGGRTQYF. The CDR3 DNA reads TGCGCCAGCAGCTTATTAGCGGGGGGCCGGACGCAGTATTTT.

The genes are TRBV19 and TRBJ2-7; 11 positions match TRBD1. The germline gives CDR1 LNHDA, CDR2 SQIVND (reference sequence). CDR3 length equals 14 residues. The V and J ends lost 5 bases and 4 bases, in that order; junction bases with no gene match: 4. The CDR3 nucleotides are TGTGCCAGTAGTCCGGGACAGGGGGGTTACGAGCAGTACTTC. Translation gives CASSPGQGGYEQYF.

CDR3 coding DNA: TGTGCCAGCAGCCAACAGCGGGGGGGCCTCCCGTTCTTC. Translated: CASSQQRGGLPFF. The rearrangement joins TRBV3-1 (or the pseudogene TRBV3-2) to TRBJ2-1, with TRBD2 matching over 10 bases. This CDR3 spans 13 amino acids. V gave up 2 bases and J gave up 15 bases; unmatched junction bases: 7. CDR1 is LGHDT and CDR2 is YNNKEL in the germline V gene (reference sequence).

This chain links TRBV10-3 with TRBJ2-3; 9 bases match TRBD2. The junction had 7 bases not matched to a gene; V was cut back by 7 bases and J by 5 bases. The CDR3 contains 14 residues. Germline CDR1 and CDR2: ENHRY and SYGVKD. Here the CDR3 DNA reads TGTGCCATCAAGTTAGCGGGGGCGGGAGATACGCAGTATTTT. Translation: CAIKLAGAGDTQYF.

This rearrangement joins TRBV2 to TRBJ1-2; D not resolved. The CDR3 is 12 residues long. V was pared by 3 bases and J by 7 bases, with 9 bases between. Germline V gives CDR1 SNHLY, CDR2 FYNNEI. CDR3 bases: TGTGCCAGCAGTGAGATAACAAGTGGCTACACCTTC. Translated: CASSEITSGYTF.

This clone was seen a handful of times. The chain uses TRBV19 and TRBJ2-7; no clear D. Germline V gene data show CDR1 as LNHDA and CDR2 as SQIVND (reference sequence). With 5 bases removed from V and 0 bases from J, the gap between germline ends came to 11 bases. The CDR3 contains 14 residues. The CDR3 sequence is CASSLGWLSYEQYF. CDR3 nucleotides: TGTGCCAGTAGTCTAGGTTGGCTCTCCTACGAGCAGTACTTC. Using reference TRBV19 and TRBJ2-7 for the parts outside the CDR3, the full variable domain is DGGITQSPKYLFRKEGQNVTLSCEQNLNHDAMYWYRQDPGQGLRLIYYSQIVNDFQKGDIAEGYSVSREKKESFPLTVTSAQKNPTAFYLCASSLGWLSYEQYFGPGTRLTVT.

CDR3 loop: CASSSLPQYEQYF. CDR3 nucleotide sequence: TGTGCCAGCAGCTCGCTACCCCAATACGAGCAGTACTTC. This sequence joins TRBV5-6 and TRBJ2-7; D is unclear. Trimming removed 3 bases at V and 4 bases at J, with 11 bases between. The CDR3 has 13 residues. CDR1 is SGHDT, CDR2 YYEEEE, per germline. Full variable domain (outside the CDR3, taken from reference TRBV5-6 and TRBJ2-7): DAGVTQSPTHLIKTRGQQVTLRCSPKSGHDTVSWYQQALGQGPQFIFQYYEEEERQRGNFPDRFSGHQFPNYSSELNVNALLLGDSALYLCASSSLPQYEQYFGPGTRLTVT.

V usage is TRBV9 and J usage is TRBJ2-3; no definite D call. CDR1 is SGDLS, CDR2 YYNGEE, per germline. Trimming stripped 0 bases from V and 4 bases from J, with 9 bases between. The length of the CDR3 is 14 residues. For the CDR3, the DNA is TGTGCCAGCAGCGTAGAAGGAGCTGCAGATACGCAGTATTTT. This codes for CASSVEGAADTQYF.

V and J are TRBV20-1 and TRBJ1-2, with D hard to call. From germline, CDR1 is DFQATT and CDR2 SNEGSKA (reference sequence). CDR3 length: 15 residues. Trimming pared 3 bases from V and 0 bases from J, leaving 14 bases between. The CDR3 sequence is CSASSAEAANYGYTF. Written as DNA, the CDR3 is TGCAGTGCTAGTTCGGCGGAAGCAGCTAACTATGGCTACACCTTC.

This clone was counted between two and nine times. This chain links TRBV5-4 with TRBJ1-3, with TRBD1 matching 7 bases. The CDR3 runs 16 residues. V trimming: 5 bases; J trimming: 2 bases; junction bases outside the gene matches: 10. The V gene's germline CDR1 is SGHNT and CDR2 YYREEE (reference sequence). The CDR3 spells CASSDNRDSAGNTIYF. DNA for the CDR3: TGTGCCAGCAGTGACAACCGGGACAGCGCTGGAAACACCATATATTTT.

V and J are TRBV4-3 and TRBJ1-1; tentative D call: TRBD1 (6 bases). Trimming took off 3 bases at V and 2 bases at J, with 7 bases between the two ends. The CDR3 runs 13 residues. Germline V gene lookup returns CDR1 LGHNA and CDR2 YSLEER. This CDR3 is CASSQGANTEAFF. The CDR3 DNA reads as TGCGCCAGCAGCCAGGGGGCCAACACTGAAGCTTTCTTT.

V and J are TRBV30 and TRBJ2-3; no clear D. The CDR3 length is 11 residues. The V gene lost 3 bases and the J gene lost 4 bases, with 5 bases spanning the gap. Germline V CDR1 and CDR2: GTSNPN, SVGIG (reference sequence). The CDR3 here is CAWSGSDTQYF. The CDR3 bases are TGTGCCTGGAGCGGTTCAGATACGCAGTATTTT.

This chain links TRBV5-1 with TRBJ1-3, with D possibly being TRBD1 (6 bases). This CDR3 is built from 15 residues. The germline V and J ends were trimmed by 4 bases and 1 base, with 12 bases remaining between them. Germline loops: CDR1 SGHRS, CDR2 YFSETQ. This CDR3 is CASSGGQTSGNTIYF. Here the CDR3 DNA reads TGCGCCAGCAGCGGGGGACAAACTTCTGGAAACACCATATATTTT.

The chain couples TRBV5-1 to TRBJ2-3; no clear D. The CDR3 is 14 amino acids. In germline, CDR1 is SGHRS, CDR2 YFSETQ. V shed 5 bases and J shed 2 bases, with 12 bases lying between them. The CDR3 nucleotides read TGCGCCAGCAGTTCCGGGTTACTCACAGATACGCAGTATTTT. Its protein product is CASSSGLLTDTQYF.

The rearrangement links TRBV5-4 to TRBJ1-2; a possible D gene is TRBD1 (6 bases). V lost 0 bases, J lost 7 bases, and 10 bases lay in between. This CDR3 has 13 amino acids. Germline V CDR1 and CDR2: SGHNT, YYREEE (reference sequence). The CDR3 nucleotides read TGTGCCAGCAGCTTGGAGAACAGGGTTGGCTACACCTTC. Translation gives CASSLENRVGYTF.

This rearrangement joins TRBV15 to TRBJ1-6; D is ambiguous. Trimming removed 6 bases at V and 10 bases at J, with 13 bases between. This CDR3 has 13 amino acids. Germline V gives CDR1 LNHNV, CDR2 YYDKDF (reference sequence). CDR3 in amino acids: CATSYEGSSPLHF. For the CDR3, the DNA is TGTGCCACCAGTTACGAGGGCTCCTCACCCCTCCACTTT.

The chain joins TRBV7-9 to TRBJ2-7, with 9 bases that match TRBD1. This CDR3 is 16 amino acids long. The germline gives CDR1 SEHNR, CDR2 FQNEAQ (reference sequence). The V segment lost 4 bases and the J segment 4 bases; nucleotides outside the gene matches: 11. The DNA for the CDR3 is TGTGCCAGCAGCTCAACGATGGACAGGGGACTTTACGAGCAGTACTTC. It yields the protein CASSSTMDRGLYEQYF. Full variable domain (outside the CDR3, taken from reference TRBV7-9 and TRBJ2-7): DTGVSQNPRHKITKRGQNVTFRCDPISEHNRLYWYRQTLGQGPEFLTYFQNEAQLEKSRLLSDRFSAERPKGSFSTLEIQRTEQGDSAMYLCASSSTMDRGLYEQYFGPGTRLTVT.

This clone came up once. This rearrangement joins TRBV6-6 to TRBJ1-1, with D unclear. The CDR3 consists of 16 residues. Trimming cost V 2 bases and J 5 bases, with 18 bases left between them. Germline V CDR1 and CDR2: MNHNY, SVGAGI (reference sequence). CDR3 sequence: CASSYGEPLPGTEAFF. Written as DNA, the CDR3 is TGTGCCAGCAGTTACGGGGAGCCCCTTCCGGGGACTGAAGCTTTCTTT.

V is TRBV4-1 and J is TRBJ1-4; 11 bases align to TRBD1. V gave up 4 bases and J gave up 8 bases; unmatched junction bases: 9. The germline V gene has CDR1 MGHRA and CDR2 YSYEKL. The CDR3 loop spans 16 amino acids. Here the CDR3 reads CASSRRDRGVDEKLFF. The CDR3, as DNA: TGCGCCAGCAGCCGACGGGACAGGGGGGTGGACGAAAAACTGTTTTTT.

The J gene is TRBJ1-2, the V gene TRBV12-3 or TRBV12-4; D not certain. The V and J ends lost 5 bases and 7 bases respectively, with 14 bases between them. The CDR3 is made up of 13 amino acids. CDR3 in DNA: TGTGCCAGCAGTCCCGGGGTTCCCACTGGCTACACCTTC. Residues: CASSPGVPTGYTF.

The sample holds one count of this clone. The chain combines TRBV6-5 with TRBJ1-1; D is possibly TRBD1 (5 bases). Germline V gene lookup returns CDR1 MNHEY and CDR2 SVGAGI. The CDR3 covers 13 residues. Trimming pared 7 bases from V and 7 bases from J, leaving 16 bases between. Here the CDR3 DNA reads TGTGCCAGCACCGCTGGGGGAGGGCGTGAAGCTTTCTTT. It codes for CASTAGGGREAFF.

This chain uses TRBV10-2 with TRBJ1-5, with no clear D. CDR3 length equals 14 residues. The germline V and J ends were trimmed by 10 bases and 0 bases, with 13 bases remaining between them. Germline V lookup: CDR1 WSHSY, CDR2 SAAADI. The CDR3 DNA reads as TGCGCCACGCAACCCCACTATAGCAATCAGCCCCAGCATTTT. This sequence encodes CATQPHYSNQPQHF.

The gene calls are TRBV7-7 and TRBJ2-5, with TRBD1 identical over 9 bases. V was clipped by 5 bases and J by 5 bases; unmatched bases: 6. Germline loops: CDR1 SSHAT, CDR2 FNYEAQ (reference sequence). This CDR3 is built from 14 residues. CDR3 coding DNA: TGTGCCAGCAGCAGACCCGGACAGGGGGAGACCCAGTACTTC. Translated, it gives CASSRPGQGETQYF.

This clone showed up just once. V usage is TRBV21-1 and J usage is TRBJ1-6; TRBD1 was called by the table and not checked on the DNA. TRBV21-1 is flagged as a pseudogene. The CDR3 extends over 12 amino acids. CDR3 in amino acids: CGTGGRDSPLHF. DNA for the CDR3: TGTGGGACAGGGGGCAGGGATTCACCCCTCCACTTT.

CDR3 sequence: CASSGAGGGPGDTQYF. As DNA, the CDR3 is TGTGCCAGCAGTGGGGCCGGCGGGGGGCCAGGAGATACGCAGTATTTT. This chain links TRBV2 with TRBJ2-3, with 8 bases fitting TRBD2. The length of the CDR3 is 16 residues. Losses at the gene ends were 4 bases for V and 5 bases for J; bases not matched to a gene: 11. Germline lookup yields CDR1 SNHLY and CDR2 FYNNEI.

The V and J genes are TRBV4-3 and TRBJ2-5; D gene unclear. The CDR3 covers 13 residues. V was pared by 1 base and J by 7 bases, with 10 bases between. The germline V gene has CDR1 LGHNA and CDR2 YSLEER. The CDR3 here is CASSQVRSGTQYF. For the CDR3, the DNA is TGCGCCAGCAGCCAAGTAAGGAGTGGGACCCAGTACTTC.

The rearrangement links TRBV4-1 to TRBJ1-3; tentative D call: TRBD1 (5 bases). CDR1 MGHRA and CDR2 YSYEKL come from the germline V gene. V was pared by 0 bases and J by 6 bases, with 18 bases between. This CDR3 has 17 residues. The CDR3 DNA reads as TGCGCCAGCAGCCAAGATGGGGCAGGCCCTCAGAAAAACACCATATATTTT. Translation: CASSQDGAGPQKNTIYF.

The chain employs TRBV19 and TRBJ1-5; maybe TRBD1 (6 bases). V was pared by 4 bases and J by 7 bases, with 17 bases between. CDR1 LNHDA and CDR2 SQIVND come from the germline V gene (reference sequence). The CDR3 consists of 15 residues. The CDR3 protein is CASSRAGVPGQPQHF. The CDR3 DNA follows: TGTGCCAGTAGTAGAGCAGGGGTCCCGGGCCAGCCCCAGCATTTT.